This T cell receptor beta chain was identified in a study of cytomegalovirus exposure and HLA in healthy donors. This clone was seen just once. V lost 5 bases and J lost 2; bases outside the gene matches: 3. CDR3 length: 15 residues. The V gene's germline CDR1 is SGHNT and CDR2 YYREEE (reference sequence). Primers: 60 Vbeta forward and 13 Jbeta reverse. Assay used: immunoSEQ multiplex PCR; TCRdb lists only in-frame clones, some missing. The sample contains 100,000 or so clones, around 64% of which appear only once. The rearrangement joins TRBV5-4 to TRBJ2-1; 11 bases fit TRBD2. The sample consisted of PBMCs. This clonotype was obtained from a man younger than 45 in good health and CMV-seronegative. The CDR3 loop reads CASSQLAGAYNEQFF. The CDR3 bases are TGTGCCAGCAGTCAACTAGCGGGGGCCTACAATGAGCAGTTCTTC.